Below, 10 T cell receptor beta chains from the same sample are listed, as sequenced in a study of early T cells in non-severe SARS-CoV-2 infection. TCRdb reanalysed the 5' RACE reads using MiXCR and keeps one entry per CDR3 protein. The sample records some 83,000 distinct CDR3 sequences, about 10% being singletons. The sequences come from whole blood, collected at baseline. The receptors come from an adult who was a healthcare worker with PCR-confirmed SARS-CoV-2 infection or an uninfected control (not recorded which).

With respect to this clonotype: A much larger clone sits a single nucleotide away, making a read error possible. This rearrangement joins TRBV7-6 to TRBJ2-1; D is uncertain. The CDR3 has 12 amino acids. Germline V CDR1 and CDR2: SGHVS, FNYEAQ. V was clipped by 0 bases and J by 7 bases, with 4 bases between them. Written as DNA, the CDR3 is TGTGCCAGCAGCTTAGCGAGGAATGAGCAGTTCTTC. This gives the protein CASSLARNEQFF.

Only one count was recorded for this clonotype. The junction shows a germline mismatch at one end, possibly a read error. CDR3 bases: TGTGCTAGCAGTTTAACCCGCCCGGCGGAGACCCAGTACTTC. Protein: CASSLTRPAETQYF. The genes are TRBV27 and TRBJ2-5; D unresolved. The CDR3 contains 14 residues. Germline CDR1 and CDR2: MNHEY and SMNVEV (reference sequence).

The sample holds many counts of this clonotype. The chain links TRBV2 to TRBJ1-5, with unresolved D. This CDR3 is built from 16 residues. Between the trimmed V and J ends, which lost 3 bases and 0 bases, there was a span of 12 bases. Germline V gene data show CDR1 as SNHLY and CDR2 as FYNNEI. The CDR3 is CASSDVVPDSNQPQHF. CDR3 DNA: TGTGCCAGCAGTGATGTCGTGCCGGATAGCAATCAGCCCCAGCATTTT.

The table lists this clonotype with many counts. V usage is TRBV29-1 and J usage is TRBJ2-2; D gene ambiguous. Germline V gene lookup returns CDR1 SQVTM and CDR2 ANQGSEA. CDR3 length: 15 amino acids. Trimming stripped 8 bases from V and 6 bases from J, with 22 bases between. DNA of the CDR3: TGCAGCCTAACCTCCCGCCAACAATTAGCCGGGGAGCTGTTTTTT. It translates to CSLTSRQQLAGELFF.

This clonotype was seen at least ten times. Relative to the germline gene, one junction end is altered; a read error may explain this. CDR3 loop: CASLPGRENTEAFF. The DNA for the CDR3 is TGTGCCAGCTTACCAGGGAGGGAGAACACTGAAGCTTTCTTT. The J gene is TRBJ1-1, the V gene TRBV18; D possibly corresponds to TRBD1 (5 bases). The CDR3 spans 14 residues. Germline V gene lookup returns CDR1 KGHSH and CDR2 LQKENI. Full variable domain (missing parts from reference TRBV18 and TRBJ1-1): NAGVMQNPRHLVRRRGQEARLRCSPMKGHSHVYWYRQLPEEGLKFMVYLQKENIIDESGMPKERFSAEFPKEGPSILRIQQVVRGDSAAYFCASLPGRENTEAFFGQGTRLTVV.

This clonotype occurred a few times. This chain joins TRBV10-3 and TRBJ2-5; 8 nucleotides match TRBD1. This CDR3 is 12 amino acids long. CDR1 is ENHRY, CDR2 SYGVKD, per germline. V shed 11 bases and J 2 bases; nucleotides not matched to a gene: 4. The CDR3 loop is CASGDRQETQYF. In DNA, the CDR3 is TGTGCCTCCGGGGACAGGCAAGAGACCCAGTACTTC.

The chain uses TRBV28 and TRBJ1-1; D is unclear. Deletions cut 3 bases from V and 3 bases from J, with 14 bases between. The CDR3 runs 15 residues. Germline CDR1 MDHEN, CDR2 SYDVKM. CDR3 nucleotides: TGTGCCAGCAGTTTTTCGAGGGAGGGAGACACTGAAGCTTTCTTT. Amino acid sequence: CASSFSREGDTEAFF.

This clonotype came up many times. This chain links TRBV28 with TRBJ2-5; perhaps TRBD2 as D (5 bases). The V gene's germline CDR1 is MDHEN and CDR2 SYDVKM. Trimming stripped 1 base from V and 2 bases from J, with 8 bases between. The CDR3 consists of 14 residues. DNA of the CDR3: TGTGCCAGCAGTTTATCGGGCGGGCAAGAGACCCAGTACTTC. It yields the protein CASSLSGGQETQYF. Full variable domain (rest looked up from reference TRBV28 and TRBJ2-5): DVKVTQSSRYLVKRTGEKVFLECVQDMDHENMFWYRQDPGLGLRLIYFSYDVKMKEKGDIPEGYSVSREKKERFSLILESASTNQTSMYLCASSLSGGQETQYFGPGTRLLVL.

In its sample, this clonotype was seen many times. CDR3 loop: CASSPPGFKTEAFF. As DNA, the CDR3 is TGTGCCAGCAGCCCCCCAGGGTTTAAGACTGAAGCTTTCTTT. The J gene is TRBJ1-1, the V gene TRBV7-9, with D possibly TRBD1 on 5 matching bases. From germline, CDR1 is SEHNR and CDR2 FQNEAQ (reference sequence). Trimming left V 5 bases short and J 5 bases short, with 15 bases between. The CDR3 contains 14 residues.

The chain is built from TRBV28 and TRBJ2-7, with D possibly being TRBD1 or TRBD2 (6 bases each). The V gene's germline CDR1 is MDHEN and CDR2 SYDVKM. V was cut by 5 bases and J by 2 bases, with 16 bases left in between. CDR3 length: 15 amino acids. Here the CDR3 DNA reads TGTGCCAGCAGTACCCGGGGAAGGGGGGCCTACGAGCAGTACTTC. It yields the protein CASSTRGRGAYEQYF.